This entry features one TCR beta chain sequence. As processed by the authors: Amplification of reference gene primers was used by the study to estimate nucleated cell counts. Clones were read by immunoSEQ multiplex PCR, and TCRdb kept only the in-frame ones, dropping some. That table is the source of V, J and clone size, and D and trimming were worked out from the DNA. The table records 200,000 to 250,000 clones, roughly 86% of them present only once. J was trimmed by 8 bases and V by 4 bases; bases with no gene match: 8. This CDR3 spans 15 amino acids. Germline assignment: CDR1 SGDLS and CDR2 YYNGEE. This record comes from a study of blood T cell repertoires in COVID-19. Study at large: There were acute and convalescent COVID-19 samples, and they came from the United States, Italy and Spain. Sources were T cells, B-cell-depleted T cells, or PBMCs; the material itself was cDNA or gDNA.

The sequence was collected from a woman in her fifties or sixties who had recovered from COVID-19. V and J are TRBV9 and TRBJ1-4; TRBD1 aligns across 10 bases. Sequencing was done on a sample of peripheral blood. The CDR3 is CASSSSGQGGEKLFF. CDR3 nucleotide sequence: TGTGCCAGCAGCTCCTCAGGACAGGGGGGAGAAAAACTGTTTTTT.